These T cell receptor beta chains were read from a single sample in a study of cytomegalovirus exposure and HLA in healthy donors. Assay: immunoSEQ multiplex PCR; the TCRdb copy retains only in-frame clones and omits some. The data hold 200,000 to 300,000 clones, with 80% to 90% observed a single time. The specimen was PBMCs. The receptors were gathered from a girl between 2 and 10 years old in good health and CMV-seronegative. Each CDR3 is given with its conserved first and last residue. Each record gives: D gene, clone size, J gene, CDR3 length, V gene, CDR3 protein, CDR3 DNA. The D gene is left open where the match is weak. The size entry is marked missing in some rows and otherwise reads once, few, many or a size class.

TRBD2,-,TRBJ2-7,15,TRBV5-6,CASSLRGAGVHEQYF,TGTGCCAGCAGCCTAAGAGGCGCGGGGGTCCACGAGCAGTACTTC
TRBD1,-,TRBJ2-2,16,TRBV6-1,CASSESGTGVSGELFF,TGTGCCAGCAGTGAATCCGGGACAGGGGTCTCCGGGGAGCTGTTTTTT
-,-,TRBJ2-5,16,TRBV19,CASRSGPQATQETQYF,TGTGCCAGTAGGAGCGGACCCCAGGCCACCCAAGAGACCCAGTACTTC
-,-,TRBJ1-1,14,TRBV14,CASSPQGWNTEAFF,TGTGCCAGCAGCCCCCAGGGTTGGAACACTGAAGCTTTCTTT
TRBD1,once,TRBJ2-3,14,TRBV2,CASPGTASTDTQYF,TGTGCCAGCCCCGGGACAGCTAGCACAGATACGCAGTATTTT
TRBD1,few,TRBJ1-2,13,TRBV6-6,CASRQGQTGGYTF,TGTGCCAGCAGACAGGGGCAAACTGGGGGCTACACCTTC
-,-,TRBJ1-2,15,TRBV18,CASSPANRERYGYTF,TGTGCCAGCTCACCAGCCAACAGGGAGAGGTATGGCTACACCTTC
TRBD1,-,TRBJ2-5,12,TRBV7-9,CASSRDSETQYF,TGTGCCAGCAGTCGGGACAGCGAGACCCAGTACTTC
-,-,TRBJ2-7,13,TRBV6-5,CASSLTGSTEQYF,TGTGCCAGCAGTCTAACAGGGAGCACCGAGCAGTACTTC
-,-,TRBJ2-2,16,TRBV18,CASSPTGGRNTGELFF,TGTGCCAGCTCACCAACGGGGGGCAGGAACACCGGGGAGCTGTTTTTT
TRBD1,-,TRBJ2-3,15,TRBV18,CASSPPGQSTDTQYF,TGTGCCAGCTCACCGCCGGGACAGAGCACAGATACGCAGTATTTT
TRBD1,once,TRBJ1-3,13,TRBV18,CASSRDRGNTIYF,TGTGCCAGCTCACGGGACAGGGGGAACACCATATATTTT
-,-,TRBJ2-5,16,TRBV7-9,CASTDSAGVERETQYF,TGTGCCAGCACCGATTCAGCAGGGGTCGAGAGAGAGACCCAGTACTTC
TRBD1,-,TRBJ2-7,13,TRBV4-1,CASSQRQGREQYF,TGCGCCAGCAGCCAAAGACAGGGCCGCGAGCAGTACTTC